The rows below give T cell receptor beta chains drawn from one sample of a study of tumor and adjacent non-tumor tissue in lung cancer. TCRdb ran MiXCR on the multiplex PCR reads and lists one entry per CDR3 protein. The sample includes around 200,000 distinct CDR3 sequences, less than 80% seen only once; the top ten take roughly a quarter. Sample: lung tumor tissue. The source of these receptors is a man in his 60s with non-small cell lung cancer. Both conserved end residues are part of each CDR3. A D gene is named only where the DNA matches it firmly. Expanded clones are given a class, and other clones once, few, many or no size at all.

J,length,V,D,size,CDR3,DNA
TRBJ2-7,14,TRBV20-1,.,few,CSARESGTPLEQYF,TGCAGTGCACGTGAATCCGGGACTCCCCTGGAGCAGTACTTC
TRBJ2-5,13,TRBV11-3,.,.,CASSTSIGETQYF,TGTGCCAGCAGCACAAGCATAGGAGAGACCCAGTACTTC
TRBJ2-6,16,TRBV5-1,.,.,CASSWGTTSGANVLTF,TGCGCCAGTAGCTGGGGGACCACCTCTGGGGCCAACGTCCTGACTTTC
TRBJ2-3,18,TRBV11-3,.,.,CVSSPGTKAWGPADTQYF,TGTGTCAGCAGCCCCGGGACAAAAGCGTGGGGGCCCGCAGATACGCAGTATTTT
TRBJ2-3,15,TRBV11-3,.,.,CASSFGGSSTDTQYF,TGTGCCAGCAGCTTTGGTGGGTCTAGCACTGATACGCAGTATTTT
TRBJ1-1,16,TRBV28,TRBD1,.,CASSSPGQGLNTEAFF,TGTGCCAGCAGTTCACCGGGACAGGGCTTAAACACTGAAGCTTTCTTT
TRBJ2-1,15,TRBV5-1,.,.,CASSPPGLRYNEQFF,TGCGCCAGCAGCCCTCCGGGACTCCGGTACAATGAGCAGTTCTTC
TRBJ1-6,17,TRBV12-3/TRBV12-4,.,.,CASNSSGLDSYNSPFHF,TGTGCCAGCAATTCCTCAGGGCTCGACAGTTATAATTCACCCTTCCACTTT
TRBJ2-7,14,TRBV6-1,TRBD1,.,CAISMHRGSGEQYF,TGTGCCATCAGTATGCACAGGGGGTCCGGGGAGCAGTACTTC
TRBJ2-7,15,TRBV9,TRBD1,.,CASSVEGTGGLEQYF,TGTGCCAGCAGCGTAGAGGGGACAGGGGGCCTCGAGCAGTACTTC
TRBJ2-7,13,TRBV6-2/TRBV6-3,.,.,CTSRSGNSYEQYF,TGTACCAGCAGATCAGGAAACTCCTACGAGCAGTACTTC
TRBJ1-6,14,TRBV13,.,.,CAGSLREFNSPLHF,TGTGCCGGCAGCTTAAGAGAGTTCAATTCACCCCTCCACTTT
TRBJ1-2,14,TRBV5-5,.,.,CGSSLPGRAYGYTF,TGTGGCAGCAGCCTTCCGGGCAGGGCCTATGGCTACACCTTC
TRBJ1-2,15,TRBV6-1,.,many,CASSDARNPLYGYTF,TGTGCCAGCAGTGACGCCAGGAACCCGCTCTATGGCTACACCTTC
TRBJ2-1,11,TRBV11-3,.,.,CTNSLSAKQFF,TGTACCAACAGCCTCAGTGCGAAGCAGTTCTTC
TRBJ2-3,12,TRBV29-1,.,few,CSVTQVGDTQYF,TGCAGCGTGACCCAGGTCGGAGATACGCAGTATTTT
TRBJ2-3,14,TRBV11-3,.,.,CASSKAGLTYTQYF,TGTGCCAGCAGTAAGGCGGGCCTCACATATACGCAGTATTTT
TRBJ2-7,12,TRBV10-3,.,few,CAISDSSYEQYF,TGTGCCATCAGTGACAGCTCCTACGAGCAGTACTTC
TRBJ1-6,16,TRBV5-4,TRBD1,.,CGSRAGGARDNSPLHF,TGTGGCAGCAGAGCAGGGGGCGCTCGGGATAATTCACCCCTCCACTTT
TRBJ1-5,16,TRBV6-1,.,.,CVSSLATGDSNQPQHF,TGTGTCAGCAGCCTAGCCACCGGCGATAGCAATCAGCCCCAGCATTTT
TRBJ1-5,15,TRBV6-2/TRBV6-3,.,.,CTSGYSRGRNQPQHF,TGTACCAGCGGTTACTCCCGGGGGAGGAATCAGCCCCAGCATTTT
TRBJ2-5,12,TRBV11-3,.,many,CASSLDKETQYF,TGTGCCAGCAGCTTAGATAAGGAGACCCAGTACTTC
TRBJ2-3,15,TRBV5-6,TRBD2,many,CASSQLAGGTDTQYF,TGTGCCAGCAGCCAGCTAGCGGGAGGCACAGATACGCAGTATTTT
TRBJ1-2,14,TRBV4-2,.,many,CASSQVSRAEGYTF,TGTGCCAGCAGCCAAGTTTCCAGGGCCGAGGGCTACACCTTC
TRBJ2-1,15,TRBV11-2,TRBD1,.,CASTEDRVSYNEQSF,TGTGCCAGCACCGAGGACAGGGTCTCCTACAATGAGCAGTCCTTC
TRBJ1-4,14,TRBV4-2,.,.,CAGNHRGPKEKLFF,TGTGCCGGCAACCATCGGGGGCCAAAAGAAAAACTGTTTTTT
TRBJ2-1,15,TRBV20-1,.,once,CSATSLVGSYNEQFF,TGCAGTGCTACATCCCTAGTGGGCTCCTACAATGAGCAGTTCTTC
TRBJ2-5,15,TRBV29-1,TRBD2,.,CSVPGASGTKETQNF,TGCAGCGTGCCGGGAGCTAGCGGGACCAAAGAGACCCAGAACTTC